Each of the 16 T cell receptor beta chains below was sequenced from the same sample in a study of CD8 T cells in ankylosing spondylitis. Study-level points and caveats: A TCR beta motif of seven or eight highly homologous variants appeared characteristic of ankylosing spondylitis blood.

Using its own MiXCR run on the 5' RACE reads, TCRdb lists one record per CDR3 protein. The data hold approximately 550,000 distinct CDR3 sequences, with roughly 13% observed a single time. Antigens for these TCRs are unknown. Sequencing was done on a sample of blood, either unsorted or a sorted T cell fraction (not recorded which). Receptors originate from a male donor with ankylosing spondylitis.

This clonotype was counted many times. The chain joins TRBV10-2 to TRBJ2-3; TRBD2 agrees at 16 bases. Germline assignment: CDR1 WSHSY and CDR2 SAAADI. V shed 2 bases and J 9 bases; nucleotides not matched to a gene: 5. The CDR3 totals 16 residues. Written as DNA, the CDR3 is TGCGCCAGCAGTGAGCAGGGACTAGCGGGAGGGCCAACGCAGTATTTT. It yields the protein CASSEQGLAGGPTQYF.

This clonotype was seen only a few times. The rearrangement joins TRBV30 to TRBJ1-5; possibly TRBD1 for D (6 bases). CDR1 and CDR2 from the germline V gene are GTSNPN and SVGIG (reference sequence). The CDR3 contains 15 residues. Trimming cost V 0 bases and J 1 base, with 10 bases left between them. The CDR3 region has the DNA TGTGCCTGGAGTGTAAGGGGGGTCAGCAATCAGCCCCAGCATTTT. It encodes CAWSVRGVSNQPQHF.

This clonotype has just a few counts. The chain combines TRBV20-1 with TRBJ1-1, with D possibly being TRBD1 (5 bases). V was trimmed by 2 bases and J by 1 base, leaving 8 bases between them. This CDR3 contains 13 residues. CDR1 and CDR2 from the germline V gene are DFQATT and SNEGSKA (reference sequence). CDR3: CSARRDSNTEAFF. CDR3 coding DNA: TGCAGTGCTAGAAGGGACTCGAACACTGAAGCTTTCTTT.

This chain links TRBV7-2 with TRBJ2-7; the D gene is possibly TRBD1 (5 bases). Germline-derived CDR1 and CDR2 are SGHTA and FQGNSA. Deletions cut 7 bases from V and 4 bases from J, with 20 bases between. There are 15 residues in the CDR3. The CDR3 spells CASTARQSPTYEQYF. CDR3 sequence (DNA): TGTGCCAGCACCGCTAGACAGTCCCCCACATACGAGCAGTACTTC.

This rearrangement joins TRBV2 to TRBJ2-5, with D tentatively TRBD2 (6 bases). V lost 7 bases, J lost 4 bases, and 16 bases lay in between. Germline lookup yields CDR1 SNHLY and CDR2 FYNNEI. There are 14 residues in the CDR3. The CDR3: CASTRAGLGETQYF. The DNA for the CDR3 is TGTGCCAGCACCCGGGCGGGGCTGGGAGAGACCCAGTACTTC.

The chain combines TRBV7-9 with TRBJ2-3; no reliable D call. Trimming took 4 bases from V and 2 from J, leaving 10 bases between them. The CDR3 is made up of 14 amino acids. Germline assignment: CDR1 SEHNR and CDR2 FQNEAQ (reference sequence). The CDR3: CASSSSDFTDTQYF. CDR3 nucleotides: TGTGCCAGCAGCTCCTCCGACTTCACAGATACGCAGTATTTT.

This clonotype has ten or more counts. The chain carries TRBV7-2 and TRBJ2-5, with 7 nucleotides matching TRBD2. J gave up 4 bases and V 2 bases, and 4 bases lay outside the gene matches. The CDR3 length is 14 residues. Germline V gene sequence: CDR1 SGHTA, CDR2 FQGNSA. The CDR3 loop is CASSLQREIETQYF. The CDR3 coding sequence is TGTGCCAGCAGCTTACAGCGGGAAATAGAGACCCAGTACTTC.

This clonotype was seen many times. This rearrangement joins TRBV5-1 to TRBJ2-1; D not resolved. V shed 4 bases and J shed 4 bases, with 15 bases lying between them. The CDR3 has 15 residues. Germline values: CDR1 SGHRS, CDR2 YFSETQ. The DNA for the CDR3 is TGCGCCAGCAGCCCCCGAAGGGCTCCTTACAATGAGCAGTTCTTC. Encoded protein: CASSPRRAPYNEQFF.

This clonotype was seen more than once but under ten times. The rearrangement links TRBV30 to TRBJ2-3; 7 bases line up with TRBD2. The germline CDR1 and CDR2 sequences are GTSNPN and SVGIG (reference sequence). Losses at the gene ends were 0 bases for V and 10 bases for J; bases not matched to a gene: 4. The length of the CDR3 is 12 residues. Written as DNA, the CDR3 is TGTGCCTGGAGTGTAAACCGGGAGGCGCAGTATTTT. It yields the protein CAWSVNREAQYF.

This clonotype was counted a few times. This chain links TRBV7-2 with TRBJ1-2; the D is unclear. The V and J ends lost 5 bases and 5 bases respectively, with 15 bases between them. This CDR3 contains 14 residues. Germline V gene sequence: CDR1 SGHTA, CDR2 FQGNSA. The CDR3 nucleotides read TGTGCCAGCAGCCCTGGACCGCTAATGTATGGCTACACCTTC. Its protein is CASSPGPLMYGYTF.

In the case of this clonotype: Since a much larger clone is just one base distant, this may be a read error. This chain uses TRBV24-1 with TRBJ2-5, with D hard to call. The V end was cut by 1 base, the J end by 4 bases, with 3 bases between. The CDR3 is 12 amino acids. From germline, CDR1 is KGHDR and CDR2 SFDVKD. As DNA, the CDR3 is TGTGCCACCAGTGATTTTAGAGAGACCCAGTACTTC. This sequence encodes CATSDFRETQYF.

This clonotype has just a few counts. V gene TRBV30 combines with J gene TRBJ2-3, with D possibly matching TRBD1 (5 bases). CDR3 length: 13 amino acids. Germline CDR1 reads GTSNPN; CDR2 reads SVGIG (reference sequence). Trimming took 2 bases from V and 9 from J, leaving 15 bases between them. The CDR3 loop reads CAWSLVGQGTQYF. In DNA, the CDR3 is TGTGCCTGGAGTCTCGTCGGGCAGGGAACGCAGTATTTT.

This clonotype has just a few counts. This chain links TRBV7-9 with TRBJ2-3, with D unclear. The CDR3 consists of 16 residues. Trimming left V 5 bases short and J 3 bases short, with 18 bases between. CDR1 is SEHNR, CDR2 FQNEAQ, per germline (reference sequence). The CDR3 sequence is CASSPRAIRGTDTQYF. CDR3 nucleotide sequence: TGTGCCAGCAGCCCTAGAGCGATTCGAGGAACAGATACGCAGTATTTT.

This clonotype was detected ten times or more. The chain links TRBV12-3 or TRBV12-4 to TRBJ2-7; D is unclear. The V end was cut by 3 bases, the J end by 2 bases, with 11 bases between. The CDR3 sequence is 14 residues long. CDR3 amino acids: CASSFGQAPYEQYF. The CDR3 coding sequence is TGTGCCAGCAGTTTCGGTCAGGCACCCTACGAGCAGTACTTC.

The gene calls are TRBV20-1 and TRBJ2-5; D remains ambiguous. The CDR3 is 13 amino acids. Trimming stripped 1 base from V and 4 bases from J, with 10 bases between. Germline lookup yields CDR1 DFQATT and CDR2 SNEGSKA (reference sequence). CDR3 sequence reads: CSARGGAPETQYF. The CDR3 DNA is TGCAGTGCTAGAGGTGGAGCCCCAGAGACCCAGTACTTC.

This rearrangement joins TRBV30 to TRBJ1-2; TRBD1 is a possible D gene (6 bases). The germline V gene has CDR1 GTSNPN and CDR2 SVGIG (reference sequence). The CDR3 extends over 14 amino acids. V lost 5 bases and J lost 2, with 15 bases in between. CDR3 loop: CAWVPYRENYGYTF. CDR3 bases: TGTGCCTGGGTCCCGTACAGGGAAAACTATGGCTACACCTTC.